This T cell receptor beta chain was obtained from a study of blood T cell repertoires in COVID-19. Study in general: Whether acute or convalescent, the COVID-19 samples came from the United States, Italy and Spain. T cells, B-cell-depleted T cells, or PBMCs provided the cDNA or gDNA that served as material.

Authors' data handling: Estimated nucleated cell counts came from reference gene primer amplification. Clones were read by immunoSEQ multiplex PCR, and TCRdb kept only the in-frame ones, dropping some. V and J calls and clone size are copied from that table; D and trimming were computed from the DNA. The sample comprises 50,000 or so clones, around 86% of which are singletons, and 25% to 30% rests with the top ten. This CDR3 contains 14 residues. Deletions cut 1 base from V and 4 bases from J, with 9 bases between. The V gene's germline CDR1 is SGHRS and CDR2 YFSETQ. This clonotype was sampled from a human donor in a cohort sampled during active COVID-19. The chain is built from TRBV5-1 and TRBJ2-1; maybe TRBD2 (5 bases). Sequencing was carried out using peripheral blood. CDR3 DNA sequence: TGCGCCAGCAGCTTGTTACCGGGGTACAATGAGCAGTTCTTC. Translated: CASSLLPGYNEQFF.